Listed here is a single T cell receptor (beta chain). This sample is part of a study of blood T cell repertoires in COVID-19. In the original analysis: Researchers report that nucleated cell counts were estimated from reference gene primer amplification. Clones were sequenced by immunoSEQ multiplex PCR, and TCRdb holds only the in-frame ones, with some missing. The V and J calls and clone size were taken over from that table, and D and trimming were inferred from the DNA. The table records around 130,000 clones, approximately 85% of them present only once. The CDR3 consists of 20 residues. In germline, CDR1 is SGHTA, CDR2 FQGTGA. Between the trimmed V and J ends, which lost 2 bases and 5 bases, there was a span of 25 bases.

The sample was peripheral blood. This chain joins TRBV7-3 and TRBJ1-6, with D possibly TRBD1 on 6 matching bases. The sequence was obtained from a man in his forties or fifties with acute or convalescent COVID-19. CDR3 bases: TGTGCCAGCAGCTTACGTTACAGGACAGTGCCATTTTTCGATAATTCACCCCTCCACTTT. It codes for CASSLRYRTVPFFDNSPLHF.